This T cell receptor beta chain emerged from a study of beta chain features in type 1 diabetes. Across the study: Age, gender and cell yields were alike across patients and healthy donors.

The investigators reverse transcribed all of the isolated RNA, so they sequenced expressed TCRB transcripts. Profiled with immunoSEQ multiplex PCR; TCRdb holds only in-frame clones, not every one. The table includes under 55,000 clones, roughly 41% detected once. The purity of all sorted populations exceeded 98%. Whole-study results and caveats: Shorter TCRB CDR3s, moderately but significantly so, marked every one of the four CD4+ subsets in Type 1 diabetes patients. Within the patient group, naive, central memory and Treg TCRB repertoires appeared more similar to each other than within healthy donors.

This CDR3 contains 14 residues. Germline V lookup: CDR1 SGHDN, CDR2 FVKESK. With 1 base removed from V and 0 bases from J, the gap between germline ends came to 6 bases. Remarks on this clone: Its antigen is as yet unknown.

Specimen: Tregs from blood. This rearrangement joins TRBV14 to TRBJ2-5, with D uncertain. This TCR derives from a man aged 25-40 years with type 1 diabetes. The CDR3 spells CASSQGEYQETQYF. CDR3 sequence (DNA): TGTGCCAGCAGCCAAGGCGAGTACCAAGAGACCCAGTACTTC.